This is a list of T cell receptor beta chains from one sample in a study of T cell responses to AZD1222 COVID-19 vaccine. Sequenced by immunoSEQ multiplex PCR; TCRdb stores in-frame clones only, minus some. This sample has 150,000 or so clones, with 80% to 95% found just once. The sequenced sample was peripheral blood, obtained on day 0 of AZD1222 vaccination. These receptors all stem from an adult in good health. Each CDR3 is given with its conserved first and last residue. Fields, in order: J gene, V gene, clone size, D gene, CDR3 DNA, CDR3 protein. D genes are given only for firm matches. A row's size may be missing; if present it is once, few, many or a size class.

j_call: TRBJ1-2
v_call: TRBV28
clone_size: -
d_call: TRBD1
cdr3_nt: TGTGCCAGCAGTTTTCCCTCCGGGACAGGCTATGGCTACACCTTC
cdr3_aa: CASSFPSGTGYGYTF

j_call: TRBJ1-1
v_call: TRBV5-6
clone_size: -
d_call: -
cdr3_nt: TGTGCCAGCAGCCCAAGGAGTTTCACTGAAGCTTTCTTT
cdr3_aa: CASSPRSFTEAFF

j_call: TRBJ2-4
v_call: TRBV30
clone_size: once
d_call: -
cdr3_nt: TGTGCCTGGAGTGCCCCAGGGATCATTCAGTACTTC
cdr3_aa: CAWSAPGIIQYF

j_call: TRBJ1-1
v_call: TRBV18
clone_size: -
d_call: -
cdr3_nt: TGTGCCAGCTCACCCTCAATGAGGGATCTGAACACTGAAGCTTTCTTT
cdr3_aa: CASSPSMRDLNTEAFF

j_call: TRBJ1-5
v_call: TRBV6-2/TRBV6-3
clone_size: -
d_call: -
cdr3_nt: TGTGCCAGCAGTTTTCTGGACAGAAATCAGCCCCAGCATTTT
cdr3_aa: CASSFLDRNQPQHF

j_call: TRBJ1-2
v_call: TRBV9
clone_size: -
d_call: -
cdr3_nt: TGTGCCAGCAGCGTAGAATGGGGGGACCTGGACGGCTACACCTTC
cdr3_aa: CASSVEWGDLDGYTF

j_call: TRBJ2-3
v_call: TRBV6-6
clone_size: -
d_call: -
cdr3_nt: TGTGCCAGCAGCCCACACGGCGGGACCGGGCCGGGGGCGCAGTATTTT
cdr3_aa: CASSPHGGTGPGAQYF

j_call: TRBJ2-1
v_call: TRBV29-1
clone_size: -
d_call: -
cdr3_nt: TGCAGCGTTGAAGGGTCCGGGGAGATTGGCGGGCCCTCCTACAATGAGCAGTTCTTC
cdr3_aa: CSVEGSGEIGGPSYNEQFF

j_call: TRBJ1-3
v_call: TRBV19
clone_size: once
d_call: -
cdr3_nt: TGTGCCAGTAGTATAGCTGGCAGGAACACTGGAAACACCATATATTTT
cdr3_aa: CASSIAGRNTGNTIYF

j_call: TRBJ1-2
v_call: TRBV6-1
clone_size: -
d_call: -
cdr3_nt: TGTGCCAGCAGTGAACTGGAGACACTCTTCTACTATGGCTACACCTTC
cdr3_aa: CASSELETLFYYGYTF

j_call: TRBJ2-1
v_call: TRBV7-9
clone_size: -
d_call: TRBD2
cdr3_nt: TGTGCCAGCAGCTGGGAGGGCAGGGTGGACAATGAGCAGTTCTTC
cdr3_aa: CASSWEGRVDNEQFF

j_call: TRBJ1-2
v_call: TRBV18
clone_size: -
d_call: TRBD1
cdr3_nt: TGTGCCAGCTCACCAGGGCAGGGGGCCGGGTATGGCTACACCTTC
cdr3_aa: CASSPGQGAGYGYTF

j_call: TRBJ1-3
v_call: TRBV5-6
clone_size: -
d_call: -
cdr3_nt: TGTGCCAGCAGGGATACAGGGAGCCCTGGAAACACCATATATTTT
cdr3_aa: CASRDTGSPGNTIYF

j_call: TRBJ2-7
v_call: TRBV2
clone_size: once
d_call: TRBD1
cdr3_nt: TGTGCCAGCAGTTGGGACAGGGGACCCTACGAGCAGTACTTC
cdr3_aa: CASSWDRGPYEQYF

j_call: TRBJ2-1
v_call: TRBV7-3
clone_size: once
d_call: -
cdr3_nt: TGTGCCAGCAGCTCCAGCATTAGCTCCTACAATGAGCAGTTCTTC
cdr3_aa: CASSSSISSYNEQFF

j_call: TRBJ1-2
v_call: TRBV3-1/TRBV3-2
clone_size: -
d_call: TRBD1
cdr3_nt: TGTGCCAGCAGCCAAGAAAGACAGGGTGGCTATGGCTACACCTTC
cdr3_aa: CASSQERQGGYGYTF

j_call: TRBJ2-7
v_call: TRBV28
clone_size: -
d_call: -
cdr3_nt: TGTGCCAGCAGCCTAGCAGGGCGAAAATCCTACGAGCAGTACTTC
cdr3_aa: CASSLAGRKSYEQYF

j_call: TRBJ1-3
v_call: TRBV18
clone_size: -
d_call: -
cdr3_nt: TGTGCCAGCTCACTCGACAGGAGCTCTGGAAACACCATATATTTT
cdr3_aa: CASSLDRSSGNTIYF

j_call: TRBJ1-1
v_call: TRBV5-1
clone_size: -
d_call: -
cdr3_nt: TGCGCCAGCAGCCCCCGGAGGGTTGGGGAAGGTTCCACTGAAGCTTTCTTT
cdr3_aa: CASSPRRVGEGSTEAFF

j_call: TRBJ1-6
v_call: TRBV7-2
clone_size: -
d_call: TRBD1
cdr3_nt: TGTGCCAGCAGACCAACAGGGGTTCGGGGGGGGCCCCTCCACTTT
cdr3_aa: CASRPTGVRGGPLHF